This passage covers 11 T cell receptor beta chains from one sample sequenced in a study of blood T cell repertoires in COVID-19. The protocol was immunoSEQ multiplex PCR, while the TCRdb copy is restricted to in-frame clones and leaves out a portion. The data show around 40,000 clones, with around 80% seen just once and just under 45% held by the top ten. Material: peripheral blood. These receptor sequences come from an elderly woman with active or convalescent COVID-19.

V is TRBV7-8 and J is TRBJ2-5; 8 nucleotides align to TRBD1. Germline V gene data show CDR1 as SGHVS and CDR2 as FQNEAQ. Unmatched junction bases numbered 4, after V lost 2 bases and J lost 5 bases. The CDR3 length is 14 residues. CDR3 sequence reads: CASSLWTGRETQYF. The CDR3 nucleotides are TGTGCCAGCAGCTTATGGACAGGGAGGGAGACCCAGTACTTC.

The V call is TRBV5-8, the J call TRBJ2-1, with 9 bases fitting TRBD1. CDR1 SGHTS and CDR2 YDEGEE come from the germline V gene. This CDR3 spans 16 amino acids. The V gene end was trimmed by 5 bases and the J gene end by 1 base; junction bases not matched to a gene: 7. CDR3 coding DNA: TGTGCCAGCAGGCGCGGGACAGGGAAGTCCTACAATGAGCAGTTCTTC. It codes for CASRRGTGKSYNEQFF.

The chain combines TRBV27 with TRBJ2-1; D is perhaps TRBD1 (5 bases). V lost 6 bases and J 6 bases, leaving 9 bases between the germline ends. This CDR3 has 12 amino acids. Germline V gene sequence: CDR1 MNHEY, CDR2 SMNVEV (reference sequence). The CDR3 spells CASSDRFNEQFF. The CDR3 DNA sequence: TGTGCCAGCAGCGACAGATTCAATGAGCAGTTCTTC.

This chain joins TRBV30 and TRBJ1-1; D is perhaps TRBD1 (6 bases). V shed 4 bases and J shed 6 bases, with 15 bases lying between them. Germline V gene data show CDR1 as GTSNPN and CDR2 as SVGIG (reference sequence). CDR3 length equals 13 residues. The CDR3 loop reads CAWNGQLFSEAFF. The CDR3 nucleotides read TGTGCCTGGAATGGACAGCTATTTTCTGAAGCTTTCTTT.

J is TRBJ2-3 and V is TRBV12-3 or TRBV12-4; possible D gene TRBD2, 6 bases. V lost 6 bases, J lost 5 bases, and 12 bases lay in between. This CDR3 region has 13 residues. The CDR3 sequence is CASREGAKDTQYF. In nucleotides, the CDR3 is TGTGCCAGCAGGGAGGGAGCGAAAGATACGCAGTATTTT.

Within the sample, this clone is medium-sized. This chain links TRBV9 with TRBJ1-1; unclear D gene. The CDR3 contains 14 residues. From germline, CDR1 is SGDLS and CDR2 YYNGEE. Trimming pared 4 bases from V and 3 bases from J, leaving 13 bases between. In nucleotides, the CDR3 is TGTGCCAGCAGCCTAAAGGATCGGGACACTGAAGCTTTCTTT. Its translation is CASSLKDRDTEAFF.

This clone was seen once. The rearrangement joins TRBV19 to TRBJ1-1; perhaps TRBD1 as D (6 bases). Trimming removed 6 bases at V and 5 bases at J, with 13 bases between. Germline lookup yields CDR1 LNHDA and CDR2 SQIVND (reference sequence). This CDR3 has 13 residues. CDR3 bases: TGTGCCAGTAGAGGGGACATAAGGACTGAAGCTTTCTTT. It is translated as CASRGDIRTEAFF.

V gene TRBV27 combines with J gene TRBJ1-3; D not resolved. CDR3 length: 15 amino acids. The V gene lost 6 bases and the J gene lost 0 bases, with 12 bases spanning the gap. Germline V gives CDR1 MNHEY, CDR2 SMNVEV (reference sequence). The CDR3 spells CASRLWANSGNTIYF. The CDR3 nucleotides are TGTGCCAGCAGACTGTGGGCGAACTCTGGAAACACCATATATTTT.

The CDR3 protein is CATRKETGELFF. The CDR3, as DNA: TGTGCCACCAGGAAAGAGACCGGGGAGCTGTTTTTT. The genes are TRBV24-1 and TRBJ2-2; D is uncertain. The germline gives CDR1 KGHDR, CDR2 SFDVKD. There are 12 residues in the CDR3. Trimming took off 7 bases at V and 5 bases at J, with 7 bases between the two ends.

This clone was detected only a few times. The chain links TRBV5-1 to TRBJ2-1; TRBD2 is a possible D gene (6 bases). The CDR3 contains 14 residues. CDR1 and CDR2 from the germline V gene are SGHRS and YFSETQ. V lost 3 bases and J 0 bases, leaving 7 bases between the germline ends. The CDR3 nucleotides are TGCGCCAGCAGCTCGGGGGACTCCTACAATGAGCAGTTCTTC. It specifies CASSSGDSYNEQFF.

The chain combines TRBV14 with TRBJ1-1, with 7 bases aligning to TRBD1. Unmatched junction bases numbered 5, after V lost 4 bases and J lost 0 bases. CDR1 is SGHDN, CDR2 FVKESK, per germline. This CDR3 has 15 residues. The CDR3 is CASSPLDRMNTEAFF. The CDR3 coding sequence is TGTGCCAGCAGCCCCTTGGACAGGATGAACACTGAAGCTTTCTTT.